The rows below give T cell receptor beta chains drawn from one sample of a study of blood T cells in healthy people across ages. TCRdb reprocessed the 5' RACE reads via MiXCR and lists one record per CDR3 protein. The table has 780,000 or so distinct CDR3 sequences, around 25% seen once. These data are also associated with another study on T cells of mothers and their children.

Sequences were obtained from blood. The receptors were sampled from a boy younger than 18 in good health. The CDR3 runs from the conserved cysteine through the conserved F or W. The order of the fields is CDR3 protein, CDR3 DNA, D gene, clone size, V gene, J gene. D genes are given only for firm matches. Where a row states a size, it is once, few, many or the class of an expanded clone; other rows omit it.

CDR3aa: CASSLQGAVSNQPQHF
CDR3nt: TGTGCCAGCAGCTTACAGGGGGCGGTTAGCAATCAGCCCCAGCATTTT
d_gene: TRBD1
abundance: -
v_gene: TRBV7-2
j_gene: TRBJ1-5

CDR3aa: CASSVSGGPDEQYF
CDR3nt: TGTGCCAGCAGCGTCAGTGGGGGGCCCGACGAGCAGTACTTC
d_gene: -
abundance: few
v_gene: TRBV9
j_gene: TRBJ2-7

CDR3aa: CASSPTHNTGGQPQHF
CDR3nt: TGTGCCAGCAGTCCGACCCACAATACTGGGGGGCAGCCCCAGCATTTT
d_gene: -
abundance: few
v_gene: TRBV6-1
j_gene: TRBJ1-5

CDR3aa: CSVVPQGNPYEQYF
CDR3nt: TGCAGCGTGGTACCCCAGGGGAATCCCTACGAGCAGTACTTC
d_gene: -
abundance: -
v_gene: TRBV29-1
j_gene: TRBJ2-7

CDR3aa: CSVEKTGGGDNEQFF
CDR3nt: TGCAGCGTTGAAAAGACAGGGGGAGGGGATAATGAGCAGTTCTTC
d_gene: TRBD1
abundance: -
v_gene: TRBV29-1
j_gene: TRBJ2-1

CDR3aa: CASSYHLGDRLGVHEQYF
CDR3nt: TGTGCCAGCAGTTACCACTTGGGGGACCGGCTGGGTGTGCACGAGCAGTACTTC
d_gene: -
abundance: -
v_gene: TRBV6-5
j_gene: TRBJ2-7

CDR3aa: CAISESGGRETQYF
CDR3nt: TGTGCCATCAGTGAGTCTGGGGGTCGGGAGACCCAGTACTTC
d_gene: -
abundance: few
v_gene: TRBV10-3
j_gene: TRBJ2-5

CDR3aa: CASGSKGDTQYF
CDR3nt: TGTGCCAGCGGGAGTAAGGGAGATACGCAGTATTTT
d_gene: -
abundance: -
v_gene: TRBV7-9
j_gene: TRBJ2-3

CDR3aa: CSVEKGDGTEAFF
CDR3nt: TGCAGCGTTGAAAAGGGGGACGGGACTGAAGCTTTCTTT
d_gene: -
abundance: few
v_gene: TRBV29-1
j_gene: TRBJ1-1

CDR3aa: CSVVVRFGETQYF
CDR3nt: TGCAGCGTTGTGGTCAGGTTTGGAGAGACCCAGTACTTC
d_gene: -
abundance: -
v_gene: TRBV29-1
j_gene: TRBJ2-5

CDR3aa: CSARGVHTSNQPQHF
CDR3nt: TGCAGTGCTAGAGGGGTCCACACAAGCAATCAGCCCCAGCATTTT
d_gene: -
abundance: -
v_gene: TRBV20-1
j_gene: TRBJ1-5

CDR3aa: CASSQDRLAVTDTQYF
CDR3nt: TGCGCCAGCAGCCAAGATCGCCTAGCGGTCACAGATACGCAGTATTTT
d_gene: TRBD2
abundance: few
v_gene: TRBV4-3
j_gene: TRBJ2-3

CDR3aa: CATSDDAEWGPEEKLFF
CDR3nt: TGTGCCACCAGTGATGACGCGGAGTGGGGGCCGGAGGAAAAACTGTTTTTT
d_gene: -
abundance: few
v_gene: TRBV24-1
j_gene: TRBJ1-4

CDR3aa: CASSFGRDNSPLHF
CDR3nt: TGTGCCAGCAGCTTTGGGCGGGATAATTCACCCCTCCACTTT
d_gene: -
abundance: many
v_gene: TRBV5-5
j_gene: TRBJ1-6

CDR3aa: CASSTSGASTDTQYF
CDR3nt: TGTGCCAGCAGTACTAGCGGGGCGAGCACAGATACGCAGTATTTT
d_gene: TRBD2
abundance: -
v_gene: TRBV7-2
j_gene: TRBJ2-3

CDR3aa: CASRDSPYNEQFF
CDR3nt: TGTGCCAGCAGGGACAGTCCATACAATGAGCAGTTCTTC
d_gene: -
abundance: -
v_gene: TRBV12-3/TRBV12-4
j_gene: TRBJ2-1

CDR3aa: CASSVGQGAYERYF
CDR3nt: -
d_gene: -
abundance: -
v_gene: TRBV9
j_gene: TRBJ2-7

CDR3aa: CSARERTGVPDTQYF
CDR3nt: TGCAGTGCTAGAGAAAGGACGGGAGTGCCAGATACGCAGTATTTT
d_gene: -
abundance: -
v_gene: TRBV20-1
j_gene: TRBJ2-3

CDR3aa: CASSETGGRGEQYF
CDR3nt: TGTGCCAGCAGCGAGACAGGGGGCCGAGGCGAGCAGTACTTC
d_gene: TRBD1
abundance: few
v_gene: TRBV6-6
j_gene: TRBJ2-7

CDR3aa: CSLTSGRLYEQYF
CDR3nt: TGCAGTCTGACTAGCGGGAGGCTCTACGAGCAGTACTTC
d_gene: TRBD2
abundance: -
v_gene: TRBV20-1
j_gene: TRBJ2-7

CDR3aa: CASSLVWSGQVPHTQYF
CDR3nt: TGCGCCAGCAGCTTGGTATGGAGTGGGCAGGTCCCGCACACGCAGTATTTT
d_gene: -
abundance: -
v_gene: TRBV5-1
j_gene: TRBJ2-3

CDR3aa: CASSSSGRGPTTYF
CDR3nt: TGTGCCAGCAGCTCTAGCGGGAGAGGGCCTACGACGTACTTC
d_gene: TRBD2
abundance: few
v_gene: TRBV28
j_gene: TRBJ2-7